These T cell receptor beta chains were read from a single sample in a study of blood T cell repertoires in COVID-19. Clones were read by immunoSEQ multiplex PCR, and TCRdb kept only the in-frame ones, dropping some. Here the sample spans about 100,000 clones, 88% being singletons. Sequencing was performed on peripheral blood. Every receptor here comes from a woman aged 55 to 70 with acute or convalescent COVID-19. The CDR3 runs from the conserved cysteine through the conserved F or W. The D gene is left open where the match is weak. Size tells how often a clone was seen (once, few, many) or the class of an expanded clone, and some rows leave it out.

TGTGCCAGCAGCTTATTAAGAGGGGGCGAGGGTGAAAAACTGTTTTTT | CASSLLRGGEGEKLFF | TRBD1 | TRBJ1-4 | TRBV7-9 | -
TGTGCCAGCAGCTTAACCCCAGCGAATTCACCCCTCCACTTT | CASSLTPANSPLHF | - | TRBJ1-6 | TRBV7-3 | -
TGTGCCTGGAGTGGACAGGGTAGCACTGAAGCTTTCTTT | CAWSGQGSTEAFF | TRBD1 | TRBJ1-1 | TRBV30 | -
TGTGCCAGCAGCTTCTCCGGGGAGTCCTACGAGCAGTACTTC | CASSFSGESYEQYF | - | TRBJ2-7 | TRBV11-2 | -
TGTGCCAGCAGCTTAGAGGTCAGCCGCGGACAGCAAGAGACCCAGTACTTC | CASSLEVSRGQQETQYF | - | TRBJ2-5 | TRBV7-6 | -
TGTGCCAGTAGTAACGGACCCGGGGGCAATCAGCCCCAGCATTTT | CASSNGPGGNQPQHF | - | TRBJ1-5 | TRBV19 | few
TGTGCCAGCAGCCCTCTACAGGGGGCGAGAAGTTATGGCTACACCTTC | CASSPLQGARSYGYTF | TRBD1 | TRBJ1-2 | TRBV14 | -
TGTGCCAGCAGCCCGACAGGGGGCTCGGAGACCCAGTACTTC | CASSPTGGSETQYF | - | TRBJ2-5 | TRBV21-1 | -
TGTGCCAGCAGACAGCAGGGTATGAACACTGAAGCTTTCTTT | CASRQQGMNTEAFF | - | TRBJ1-1 | TRBV6-5 | few
TGTGCCAGCACCAGCGGGACCCTGGACAATGAGCAGTTCTTC | CASTSGTLDNEQFF | TRBD2 | TRBJ2-1 | TRBV6-5 | -
TGCGCCAGCGCGATGACAGTTTCAAACTATGGCTACACCTTC | CASAMTVSNYGYTF | - | TRBJ1-2 | TRBV10-2 | -
TGTGCCATCAGTGAATCCGGGACAGTCAATCAGCCCCAGCATTTT | CAISESGTVNQPQHF | TRBD1 | TRBJ1-5 | TRBV10-3 | once
TGTGCCAGCTCACCAGCAGGAACTAACACTGAAGCTTTCTTT | CASSPAGTNTEAFF | - | TRBJ1-1 | TRBV18 | few
TGCAGCGCCCTCAAGGGGCAAGAGACCCAGTACTTC | CSALKGQETQYF | - | TRBJ2-5 | TRBV29-1 | -
TGTGCCAGCAGCTTAAACTCTGAAGCTTTCTTT | CASSLNSEAFF | - | TRBJ1-1 | TRBV7-9 | -
TGTGCCAGCAGCCGGACAGATCTAACTGAAGCTTTCTTT | CASSRTDLTEAFF | - | TRBJ1-1 | TRBV5-4 | -
TGTGCCAGCAGCCGTAGCGGGAGGGCCAGATACAATGAGCAGTTCTTC | CASSRSGRARYNEQFF | TRBD2 | TRBJ2-1 | TRBV14 | -
TGCGCCAGCAGTGAAAGGACAGGGGGCTCCATATCCGATACGCAGTATTTT | CASSERTGGSISDTQYF | TRBD1 | TRBJ2-3 | TRBV10-2 | -
TGTGCCAGCAGAAGGGACAGGGCCGCAACTAATGAAAAACTGTTTTTT | CASRRDRAATNEKLFF | TRBD1 | TRBJ1-4 | TRBV27 | -
TGTGCCAGCTCGCGGTCATCGGGGGACACTGAAGCTTTCTTT | CASSRSSGDTEAFF | - | TRBJ1-1 | TRBV18 | -
TGCGCCAGCAGCTTGGCGGACAGGGTTGATTCACCCCTCCACTTT | CASSLADRVDSPLHF | TRBD1 | TRBJ1-6 | TRBV5-1 | once
TGTGCCATCAGTGTGGGGACAGGCGGCGAAAAACTGTTTTTT | CAISVGTGGEKLFF | TRBD1 | TRBJ1-4 | TRBV10-3 | -
TGTGCCAGCAGTGATCTTCGGGACAGTTCAGATACGCAGTATTTT | CASSDLRDSSDTQYF | TRBD1 | TRBJ2-3 | TRBV6-1 | -
TGTGCCACAGGTTCCGGGACAACTGGAAACACCATATATTTT | CATGSGTTGNTIYF | - | TRBJ1-3 | TRBV6-5 | -
TGTGCCAGCAGTCCCGGGACAGGGTGGGAAAAGTCACCCCTCCACTTT | CASSPGTGWEKSPLHF | TRBD1 | TRBJ1-6 | TRBV7-9 | -
TGTGCCAGCAGCTTAGCTTACGGGGGAGAAGCTTTCTTT | CASSLAYGGEAFF | - | TRBJ1-1 | TRBV7-9 | -
TGTGCCAGCAGTTTCCAGGGATCCTATGGCTACACCTTC | CASSFQGSYGYTF | - | TRBJ1-2 | TRBV12-3/TRBV12-4 | -
TGTGCCAGCAGCGTCCGGGTCGAATCGGGGAACACTGAAGCTTTCTTT | CASSVRVESGNTEAFF | - | TRBJ1-1 | TRBV9 | -
TGTGCCAGCAGCTCATCTAGCGACCATCGGGATACGCAGTATTTT | CASSSSSDHRDTQYF | - | TRBJ2-3 | TRBV3-1/TRBV3-2 | -
TGTGCCACCAGTGACTCGGGACAGTACAGAGGCTACACCTTC | CATSDSGQYRGYTF | TRBD1 | TRBJ1-2 | TRBV24-1 | once
TGTGCCAGCAGTGAACAGGACTTGATGAACACTGAAGCTTTCTTT | CASSEQDLMNTEAFF | - | TRBJ1-1 | TRBV2 | -
TGCAGCGCTGAGTACCCGGGACAGAGGAACACCATATATTTT | CSAEYPGQRNTIYF | TRBD1 | TRBJ1-3 | TRBV29-1 | once
TGTGCCAGCAGTTCCCCCGGGGACAGGGTGACATATTTT | CASSSPGDRVTYF | TRBD1 | TRBJ2-3 | TRBV28 | -
TGCGCCAGCAGCATGGAGGGACTAGCGGGAGCGAACACCGGGGAGCTGTTTTTT | CASSMEGLAGANTGELFF | TRBD2 | TRBJ2-2 | TRBV5-1 | -
TGTGCCAGCAGCCCAACGAGACAGGGCTCTGGAAACACCATATATTTT | CASSPTRQGSGNTIYF | TRBD1 | TRBJ1-3 | TRBV3-1/TRBV3-2 | once
TGCGCCATCGCGACCCGGGCAGGCGGCGGGAGCTGTACCGGGGAGCTGTTTTTT | CAIATRAGGGSCTGELFF | TRBD2 | TRBJ2-2 | TRBV10-1 | few
TGTGCCAGCAGGATCGCTAGCGGGAACACCGGGGAGCTGTTTTTT | CASRIASGNTGELFF | TRBD2 | TRBJ2-2 | TRBV28 | -
TGTGCCAGTAGTACCACCAGACAGGGACGGCGGTCACCCCTCCACTTT | CASSTTRQGRRSPLHF | TRBD1 | TRBJ1-6 | TRBV19 | -
TGTGCCAGCAGCCCAGGACCGGGGGTTGGGACAGATACGCAGTATTTT | CASSPGPGVGTDTQYF | - | TRBJ2-3 | TRBV3-1/TRBV3-2 | once
TGTGCCAGTAGTAGCCACAGAACATCTAACTATGGCTACACCTTC | CASSSHRTSNYGYTF | - | TRBJ1-2 | TRBV19 | -
TGTGCCAGCAGTTTAGGGGGCCCAGGGAGTTCGAATGAGCAGTTCTTC | CASSLGGPGSSNEQFF | - | TRBJ2-1 | TRBV28 | -
TGTGCCAGCAGCCAAGTTAGTACTGAAGCTTTCTTT | CASSQVSTEAFF | - | TRBJ1-1 | TRBV4-2 | few
TGTGCCAGCAGCCTGGGACAGGGCGGAACCTCCTATAATTCACCCCTCCACTTT | CASSLGQGGTSYNSPLHF | TRBD1 | TRBJ1-6 | TRBV28 | once
TGTGCCAGCAGTACGGGGTGGGGCACAGATACGCAGTATTTT | CASSTGWGTDTQYF | - | TRBJ2-3 | TRBV7-3 | -
TGTGCTAGTGGTTTGGTGTCTAGCGGGAGTGGGGCTGAGCAGTTCTTC | CASGLVSSGSGAEQFF | TRBD2 | TRBJ2-1 | TRBV12-5 | -
TGTGCCATCTCACCGGGGGGCAGCCAAAATGAAAAACTGTTTTTT | CAISPGGSQNEKLFF | - | TRBJ1-4 | TRBV10-3 | -
TGCGCCAGCAGCCCTACTGGCTACAATGAGCAGTTCTTC | CASSPTGYNEQFF | - | TRBJ2-1 | TRBV5-1 | -
TGTGCCAGCAGCGATCAGGGAAGGAACGCTGAAGCTTTCTTT | CASSDQGRNAEAFF | - | TRBJ1-1 | TRBV7-9 | once
TGTGCCAGCAGTTTATCCTTTGGACACGTCTCCTACGAGCAGTACTTC | CASSLSFGHVSYEQYF | - | TRBJ2-7 | TRBV27 | -
TGTGCCAGCAGCCAAGACAGGGCCGGGGAGCTGTTTTTT | CASSQDRAGELFF | TRBD1 | TRBJ2-2 | TRBV11-2 | once
TGTGCCAGCAGTGAAAGGCCAGGAGGATACGGAAACACCATATATTTT | CASSERPGGYGNTIYF | - | TRBJ1-3 | TRBV6-1 | once
TGTGCCAGCAGTTTCCTGGGACTAGCGGAACAAGAGACCCAGTACTTC | CASSFLGLAEQETQYF | TRBD2 | TRBJ2-5 | TRBV28 | -
TGTGCCAGTAGTCGCAGTAGGACAGGGCCGACTGAAGCTTTCTTT | CASSRSRTGPTEAFF | TRBD1 | TRBJ1-1 | TRBV19 | -
TGTGCCAGTACAACCGTGACGGGGAACACTGAAGCTTTCTTT | CASTTVTGNTEAFF | - | TRBJ1-1 | TRBV19 | -
TGTGCCAGCAGTGAAAAGACATTTACAAGGGGGCGCGGTGGCTACACCTTC | CASSEKTFTRGRGGYTF | TRBD1 | TRBJ1-2 | TRBV25-1 | -
TGCAGCGCCGGAGCTGCTTACAATGAGCAGTTCTTC | CSAGAAYNEQFF | - | TRBJ2-1 | TRBV29-1 | -
TGCAGCGTAGCTCGGGGGACGAACACTGAAGCTTTCTTT | CSVARGTNTEAFF | - | TRBJ1-1 | TRBV29-1 | -